This T cell receptor beta chain stems from a study of cytomegalovirus exposure and HLA in healthy donors. Broader study findings: Associated with cytomegalovirus, according to the listing, were about 160 TCR beta chains. Within the 130 or so validation repertoires, first-cohort TCR clusters tended to co-occur, according to a later analysis.

Measured with immunoSEQ multiplex PCR; TCRdb has only the in-frame clones, and not every one. The data show fewer than 60,000 clones, 93% seen once. A note on this clone: Its target is not known.

The ends were cut back, 4 bases at V and 4 bases at J, with 17 bases in the middle. Germline CDR1 KGHSH, CDR2 LQKENI. This CDR3 region has 16 residues. Sequenced material: PBMCs. This TCR was recovered from a woman aged 18-29 years in good health and CMV-seropositive. The rearrangement uses TRBV18 and TRBJ1-5; D not resolved. CDR3 bases: TGTGCCAGCTCACTCATCGCCGGGAAGCAAAATCAGCCCCAGCATTTT. Encoded protein: CASSLIAGKQNQPQHF. Looking up the rest from reference TRBV18 and TRBJ1-5 gives the full variable domain: NAGVMQNPRHLVRRRGQEARLRCSPMKGHSHVYWYRQLPEEGLKFMVYLQKENIIDESGMPKERFSAEFPKEGPSILRIQQVVRGDSAAYFCASSLIAGKQNQPQHFGDGTRLSIL.